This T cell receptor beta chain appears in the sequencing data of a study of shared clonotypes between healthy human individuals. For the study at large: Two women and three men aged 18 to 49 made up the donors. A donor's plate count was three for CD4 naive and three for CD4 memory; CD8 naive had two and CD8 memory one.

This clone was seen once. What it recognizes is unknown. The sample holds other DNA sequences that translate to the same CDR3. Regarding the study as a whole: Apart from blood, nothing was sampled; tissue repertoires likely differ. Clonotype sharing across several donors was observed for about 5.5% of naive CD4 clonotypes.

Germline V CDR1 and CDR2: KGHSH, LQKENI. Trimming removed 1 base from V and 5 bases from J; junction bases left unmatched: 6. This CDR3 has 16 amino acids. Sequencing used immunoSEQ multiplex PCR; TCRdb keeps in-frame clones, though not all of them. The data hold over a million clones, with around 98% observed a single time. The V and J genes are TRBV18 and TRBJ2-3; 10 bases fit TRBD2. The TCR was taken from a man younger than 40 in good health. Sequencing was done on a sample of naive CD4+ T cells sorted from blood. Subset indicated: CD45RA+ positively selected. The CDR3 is CASSPRLAGVGDTQYF. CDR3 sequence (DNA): TGTGCCAGCTCACCACGCCTAGCGGGAGTAGGAGATACGCAGTATTTT.